This TCR beta chain came from a study of T-cell memory formation after mild COVID-19. TCRdb reanalysed the 5' RACE reads using MiXCR and keeps one entry per CDR3 protein. The sample lists 300,000 to 350,000 distinct CDR3 sequences; around an eighth were seen once. This clonotype has just a few counts. V lost 1 base and J lost 5, with 11 bases in between. From germline, CDR1 is LGHDT and CDR2 YNNKEL (reference sequence). This CDR3 is built from 15 residues. The sequenced sample was PBMCs or a T cell subset sorted from them (not recorded which). The sequence was obtained from a man between 18 and 35 years old who had mild COVID-19 (a few samples of this study predate the infection). Cell type and time point are not known. This chain joins TRBV3-1 and TRBJ1-4, with D hard to call. The CDR3 DNA is TGTGCCAGCAGCCAAGTTTTGACGGGGAATGAAAAACTGTTTTTT. It encodes CASSQVLTGNEKLFF.